These 10 T cell receptor beta chains share one sample of origin, sequenced in a study of Graves' ophthalmopathy and Graves' hyperthyroidism. The TCR beta CDR3 regions underwent amplification from RNA transcripts. First-round RT-PCR used HTBI primers; second-round multiplex PCR followed. TCRdb recomputed calls from the multiplex PCR reads with MiXCR, one row per CDR3 protein. This table holds a few hundred thousand distinct CDR3 sequences, under 45% found once. What was sequenced was peripheral blood or thyroid tissue (not recorded which). These receptors were taken from an adult man with Graves' hyperthyroidism.

Remarks on this clonotype: It is likely a read error, because the conserved phenylalanine at the end of the CDR3 is missing. V gene TRBV2 combines with J gene TRBJ2-7; weak D call: TRBD1 (6 bases). The CDR3 sequence is 15 residues long. Trimming stripped 5 bases from V and 3 bases from J, with 17 bases between. Germline assignment: CDR1 SNHLY and CDR2 FYNNEI. The CDR3 DNA reads as TGTGCCAGCAGTTCAAAACAGGGACAAAGCTACGAGCAGTACTCC. The encoded protein is CASSSKQGQSYEQYS.

As concerns this clonotype: This may be a read error, as it is one base from a much larger clone. The V call is TRBV29-1, the J call TRBJ1-1; weak D call: TRBD1 (5 bases). The V and J ends lost 7 bases and 1 base respectively, with 7 bases between them. From germline, CDR1 is SQVTM and CDR2 ANQGSEA. The CDR3 sequence is 11 residues long. CDR3 residues: CSEQGNTEAFF. CDR3 bases: TGCAGCGAGCAGGGGAACACTGAAGCTTTCTTT. The full variable domain, in which reference TRBV29-1 and TRBJ1-1 provide the parts outside the CDR3, is SAVISQKPSRDICQRGTSLTIQCQVDSQVTMMFWYRQQPGQSLTLIATANQGSEATYESGFVIDKFPISRPNLTFSTLTVSNMSPEDSSIYLCSEQGNTEAFFGQGTRLTVV.

The table lists this clonotype with many counts. The chain combines TRBV20-1 with TRBJ2-5; 9 nucleotides align to TRBD2. In germline, CDR1 is DFQATT, CDR2 SNEGSKA (reference sequence). J was trimmed by 1 base and V by 5 bases; bases with no gene match: 14. The CDR3 spans 17 residues. The CDR3 spells CSAPSPVASGAQETQYF. The CDR3 bases are TGCAGTGCTCCGTCCCCCGTGGCTAGCGGGGCCCAAGAGACCCAGTACTTC.

This clonotype was found many times. The chain carries TRBV6-5 and TRBJ2-7; no firm D call. Germline V gene sequence: CDR1 MNHEY, CDR2 SVGAGI. The CDR3 is 13 residues long. The ends were cut back, 5 bases at V and 2 bases at J, with 10 bases in the middle. CDR3 nucleotides: TGTGCCAGCAGTCTAGGTAATACCTACGAGCAGTACTTC. This gives the protein CASSLGNTYEQYF.

There are many counts of this clonotype. V gene TRBV7-9 combines with J gene TRBJ1-2; tentatively, D is TRBD1 (5 bases). The CDR3 has 15 residues. Germline CDR1 reads SEHNR; CDR2 reads FQNEAQ (reference sequence). CDR3 in DNA: TGTGCGGAGAAGGGGCTCTCGGCTGGTAACTATGGCTACACCTTC. Encoded protein: CAEKGLSAGNYGYTF. Supplemented by reference TRBV7-9 and TRBJ1-2, the full variable domain reads DTGVSQNPRHKITKRGQNVTFRCDPISEHNRLYWYRQTLGQGPEFLTYFQNEAQLEKSRLLSDRFSAERPKGSFSTLEIQRTEQGDSAMYLCAEKGLSAGNYGYTFGSGTRLTVV.

Points on this clonotype: A much larger clone differs from this one at a single base, so this may be a read error. The gene calls are TRBV5-1 and TRBJ2-5; D unresolved. The CDR3 covers 14 residues. Trimming pared 0 bases from V and 2 bases from J, leaving 8 bases between. Germline V gives CDR1 SGHRS, CDR2 YFSETQ. DNA for the CDR3: TGCGCCAGCAGCTTGGGGGTAACACAAGAGACCCAGTACTTC. Its translation is CASSLGVTQETQYF.

The chain carries TRBV20-1 and TRBJ2-5, with a tentative D call TRBD2 (7 bases). Germline V gives CDR1 DFQATT, CDR2 SNEGSKA (reference sequence). This CDR3 comprises 13 residues. This CDR3 is CGGGGPEKETQYF. CDR3 nucleotide sequence: TGCGGGGGGGGGGGGCCCGAGAAAGAGACCCAGTACTTC.

This clonotype was found many times. The chain links TRBV2 to TRBJ2-7; TRBD2 matches 7 bases. V was clipped by 0 bases and J by 3 bases; unmatched bases: 5. The CDR3 contains 15 residues. The germline V gene encodes CDR1 SNHLY and CDR2 FYNNEI. The CDR3 here is CASSEAAGELYEQYF. The CDR3 DNA reads TGTGCCAGCAGTGAAGCGGCGGGAGAGCTCTACGAGCAGTACTTC. The full variable domain, its missing parts supplied by reference TRBV2 and TRBJ2-7, is EPEVTQTPSHQVTQMGQEVILRCVPISNHLYFYWYRQILGQKVEFLVSFYNNEISEKSEIFDDQFSVERPDGSNFTLKIRSTKLEDSAMYFCASSEAAGELYEQYFGPGTRLTVT.

This clonotype showed up just a few times. The rearrangement uses TRBV5-1 and TRBJ1-1; D remains ambiguous. From germline, CDR1 is SGHRS and CDR2 YFSETQ. V was shortened by 3 bases and J by 0 bases, with 9 bases between the two germline ends. The CDR3 covers 14 residues. The CDR3 region has the DNA TGCGCCAGCAGCTCGGGAAGCATGAACACTGAAGCTTTCTTT. Its translation: CASSSGSMNTEAFF.

The chain couples TRBV24-1 to TRBJ1-2; 12 bases line up with TRBD1. Germline CDR1 is KGHDR and CDR2 is SFDVKD. CDR3 length: 14 amino acids. The CDR3 loop reads CARPSGQGAYGYTF. The CDR3, as DNA: TGTGCTAGACCCTCGGGACAGGGGGCGTATGGCTACACCTTC.